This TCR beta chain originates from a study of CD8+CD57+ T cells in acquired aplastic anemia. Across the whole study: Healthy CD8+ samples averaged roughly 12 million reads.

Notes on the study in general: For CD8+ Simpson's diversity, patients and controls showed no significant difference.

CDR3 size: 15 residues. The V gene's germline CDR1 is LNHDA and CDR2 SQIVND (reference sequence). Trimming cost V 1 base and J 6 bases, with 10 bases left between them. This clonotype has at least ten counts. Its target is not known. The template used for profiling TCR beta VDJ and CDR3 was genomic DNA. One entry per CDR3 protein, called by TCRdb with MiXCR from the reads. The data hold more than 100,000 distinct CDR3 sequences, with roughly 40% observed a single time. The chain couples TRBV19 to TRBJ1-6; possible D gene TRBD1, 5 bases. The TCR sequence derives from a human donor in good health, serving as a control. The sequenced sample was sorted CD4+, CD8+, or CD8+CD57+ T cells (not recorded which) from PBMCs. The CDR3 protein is CASSIGQGINSPLHF. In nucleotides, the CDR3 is TGTGCCAGTAGTATAGGCCAGGGAATTAATTCACCCCTCCACTTT. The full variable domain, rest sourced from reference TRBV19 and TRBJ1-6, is DGGITQSPKYLFRKEGQNVTLSCEQNLNHDAMYWYRQDPGQGLRLIYYSQIVNDFQKGDIAEGYSVSREKKESFPLTVTSAQKNPTAFYLCASSIGQGINSPLHFGNGTRLTVT.